This T cell receptor (beta chain) was retrieved from a study of radiotherapy plus CTLA-4 blockade in lung cancer. Study overall: An objective response was seen in 18% of patients, and disease control in 30% to 35%.

Generated by immunoSEQ multiplex PCR, the TCRdb table keeps only in-frame clones and is missing some. The sample has 60,000 to 75,000 clones; around 69% are singletons. CDR3 length equals 16 residues. Germline V gene lookup returns CDR1 MGHDK and CDR2 SYGVNS. With 6 bases clipped from V and 4 bases from J, the junction kept 12 bases outside the gene matches. To note about this clone: The antigen remains undetermined.

Patients had chemo-refractory metastatic non-small-cell lung cancer and received focal radiation plus CTLA-4 blockade that used ipilimumab. Notes on the study in general: Early blood T cell clone dynamics reportedly forecast response best, with interferon-beta. Among blood TCR repertoires after radiotherapy plus ipilimumab, tumor-derived clones expanded.

The chain recombines TRBV25-1 with TRBJ2-7; 10 nucleotides line up with TRBD1. Sequencing used peripheral blood, obtained from a patient treated with radiotherapy plus ipilimumab. The source of this sequence is a human donor with non-small cell lung cancer whose response to radiotherapy plus ipilimumab could not be evaluated. Some clones in this sample may be carry-over from other donors' samples. The CDR3 nucleotides read TGTGCCAGCAGGAAAGGGGGAGGACAGGGGGAATACGAGCAGTACTTC. Its translation: CASRKGGGQGEYEQYF.